Shown below are 3 T cell receptor beta chains from a single sample sequenced in a study of blood T cell repertoires in COVID-19 (dated by TCRdb to 2018 to 2020). Preparation of the library involved the immunoSEQ multiplex PCR assay. Drawn from immuneACCESS, this table holds only the in-frame rearrangements with V and J called that TCRdb kept. Clones are partly lost; checked studies trace under half to an unresolved V gene and leave the rest unexplained. The sample includes around 130,000 clones, with roughly 80% observed a single time. Around a sixth of the sample comes from the top ten. Sequenced input: peripheral blood. The receptors derive from a man in his forties or fifties with acute or convalescent COVID-19.

The chain carries TRBV30 and TRBJ1-2; the D gene is possibly TRBD1 (5 bases). V lost 5 bases, J lost 6 bases, and 16 bases lay in between. The CDR3 has 13 amino acids. From germline, CDR1 is GTSNPN and CDR2 SVGIG (reference sequence). CDR3 in amino acids: CAWGLFGGHGYTF. CDR3 DNA sequence: TGTGCCTGGGGCCTTTTCGGGGGTCATGGCTACACCTTC. The whole variable domain, remainder taken from reference TRBV30 and TRBJ1-2, is SQTIHQWPATLVQPVGSPLSLECTVEGTSNPNLYWYRQAAGRGLQLLFYSVGIGQISSEVPQNLSASRPQDRQFILSSKKLLLSDSGFYLCAWGLFGGHGYTFGSGTRLTVV.

The chain recombines TRBV19 with TRBJ2-4; TRBD1 might be the D (7 bases). Looked up from germline, CDR1 is LNHDA and CDR2 is SQIVND (reference sequence). V lost 7 bases and J lost 2, with 15 bases in between. This CDR3 comprises 15 residues. In nucleotides, the CDR3 is TGTGCCAGTACCCCGGCAGGGGGGACCAAAAACATTCAGTACTTC. Protein product: CASTPAGGTKNIQYF.

V gene TRBV6-5 combines with J gene TRBJ1-5; tentatively, D is TRBD1 (5 bases). CDR1 and CDR2 (germline): MNHEY, SVGAGI. The CDR3 covers 15 residues. V dropped 5 bases and J dropped 0 bases, with 11 bases sitting between them. The CDR3 protein is CASSPGQYSNQPQHF. The CDR3 coding sequence is TGTGCCAGCAGTCCCGGACAATATAGCAATCAGCCCCAGCATTTT.